This TCR beta chain was found in a study of CD8+ T cells in alopecia areata listed by TCRdb under 2018. Broadly, across the study: The treated patients, all with moderate-to-severe alopecia areata, were enrolled in an open-label pilot trial of oral tofacitinib given at 5 to 10 mg twice daily. For the treated patients, the SALT score, which quantifies what percentage of scalp surface area is affected, served as the measure of disease severity. Human TCRbeta sequencing covered scalp tissue and sorted CD4+ and CD8+ peripheral blood T cells from patchy and totalis/universalis alopecia areata patients and healthy controls. Tofacitinib-treated patients had biopsies at baseline and at 4 and 24 weeks of treatment, with a later scalp biopsy in several patients. RNA was obtained with the PAXgene miRNA kit for fixed scalp, the miRNeasy kit for PBMCs, and the RNeasy kit for mouse skin. The study used high-throughput TCRbeta sequencing to examine T cell clonal expansion in alopecia areata, in both the C3H/HeJ mouse model and human patients. Clonality in the scalp was compared among normal scalp (n=4), patchy alopecia areata scalp (n=8), and alopecia totalis/universalis scalp (n=8). Patients stayed on tofacitinib for 6 to 18 months and then had 6 months of follow-up off drug so that delayed response and recurrence could be assessed. Amplification of TCRbeta CDR3 regions was done by immunoSEQ multiplex PCR using 35 Vbeta forward primers and 13 Jbeta reverse primers. Study-wide findings and limitations: Unlike mouse skin, which is dominated by gammadelta T cells, normal human skin has resident alphabeta T cells that are also sequenced, and this complicates analysis of the scalp TCR repertoire. Lesional scalp, especially in alopecia totalis/universalis, showed higher clonality and more expanded CD8+ clones than normal scalp, suggesting antigenic drive. During tofacitinib treatment, many expanded lesional clones remained in scalp and blood, and this persistence may partly explain relapse after treatment is stopped. Shared TCR sequences between patients were less evident than in mice, which may be partly attributable to HLA diversity in the patient population. The treated cohort was small, with a single nonresponder, so links between baseline CD8+ expansion and response need larger studies. Scalp clonality and the number of expanded CD8+ clones among the top 100 scalp clones were significantly decreased by tofacitinib.

The time point label, as the study defines it: more than 3 weeks on oral tofacitinib. The treatment or condition label of this sample denotes: oral pan-JAK inhibitor, 5-10 mg twice daily. From alopecia areata patients, peripheral blood was collected along with lesional scalp punch biopsies. After PBMCs were isolated by density centrifugation and stained for CD3, CD4 and CD8, a FACSAria was used to sort CD4+ and CD8+ T cells. About this clone itself: Which antigen it targets is not known. Base-call qualities are not available, and no considerably larger clone is one nucleotide away.

The library was generated by the immunoSEQ multiplex PCR assay. RNA was extracted from all samples and reverse transcribed into cDNA as template for TCR sequencing. First-strand cDNA was synthesized using SuperScript III with a 2:1 mix of oligo-dT and random hexamers. A synthetic immune receptor repertoire was used to assess amplification bias, and residual bias was removed computationally. The study's processing was this. Raw reads were preprocessed for error removal, and CDR3 was defined according to IMGT conventions as running from the conserved cysteine to phenylalanine. Clonality was computed as 1 minus the Shannon entropy, with the entropy normalized by log2 of the number of productive unique TCRs. Whether each scalp clone was CD4 or CD8 was inferred by checking scalp TCRbeta sequences against the CD4 and CD8 repertoires from sorted blood. Held by TCRdb, this immuneACCESS table contains in-frame sequences only and omits some clones. Under half of the omission traces to an unresolved V gene where checked; the cause of the rest is unknown. The V and J calls and the clone size are those of that table, but D and trimming were determined from the DNA. Within this sample are about 200,000 clones, with about three fifths of them counted one time only. The ten largest clones take up around 4.3% of the sample.

In the germline V gene, CDR1 corresponds to SGHTA and CDR2 to FQGNSA. V loses 8 bases, J loses 5 bases, and the germline ends lie 9 bases apart. The CDR3 numbers 11 residues from cysteine through phenylalanine. CDR3 DNA only is kept here, 33 bases in frame from base 1. This sample comprised CD4+ T cells sorted from blood, obtained at week 4, from a patient treated with tofacitinib. This clonotype originated in a human donor with alopecia areata. Recombination joined TRBV7-2 with TRBJ2-5; TRBD1 could be the D gene, as 5 bases match. The nucleotides are TGTGCCAGCCGGTCAGGGGAGACCCAGTACTTC. It encodes CASRSGETQYF.